Shown below are 2 T cell receptor beta chains from a single sample sequenced in a study of blood T cell repertoires in COVID-19. Some clones are missing from TCRdb's copy, which holds only in-frame ones; the method was immunoSEQ multiplex PCR. Seen here are about 190,000 clones, approximately 91% observed once, and the top ten hold around 2.3%. The sequenced material came from peripheral blood. These receptors all come from a man aged 70-80 years with active or convalescent COVID-19.

This clone was found once. The chain recombines TRBV5-1 with TRBJ1-6; 8 nucleotides agree with TRBD1. Germline loops: CDR1 SGHRS, CDR2 YFSETQ. V lost 2 bases and J lost 8; bases outside the gene matches: 3. The CDR3 totals 14 residues. CDR3 bases: TGCGCCAGCAGCTTCGCGACAGGGGATTCACCCCTCCACTTT. Protein sequence: CASSFATGDSPLHF.

V gene TRBV18 combines with J gene TRBJ1-4; TRBD1 agrees at 8 bases. From germline, CDR1 is KGHSH and CDR2 LQKENI. CDR3 size: 16 residues. V dropped 4 bases and J dropped 7; count of bases not matched to a gene: 11. Here the CDR3 reads CASSQFRQGQGEKLFF. The DNA for the CDR3 is TGTGCCAGCTCACAGTTTCGACAGGGGCAGGGTGAAAAACTGTTTTTT.